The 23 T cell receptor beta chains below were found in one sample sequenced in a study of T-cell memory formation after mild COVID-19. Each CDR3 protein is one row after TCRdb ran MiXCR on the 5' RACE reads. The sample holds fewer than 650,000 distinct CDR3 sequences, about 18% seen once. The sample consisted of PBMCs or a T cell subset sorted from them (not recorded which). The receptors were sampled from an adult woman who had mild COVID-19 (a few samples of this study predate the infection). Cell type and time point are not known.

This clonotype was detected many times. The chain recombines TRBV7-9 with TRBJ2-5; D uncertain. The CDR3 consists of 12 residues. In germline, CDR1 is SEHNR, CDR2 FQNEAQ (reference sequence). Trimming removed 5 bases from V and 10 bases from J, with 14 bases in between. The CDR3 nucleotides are TGTGCCAGCAGCCGCGACGTAGAAGACCAGTACTTC. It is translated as CASSRDVEDQYF.

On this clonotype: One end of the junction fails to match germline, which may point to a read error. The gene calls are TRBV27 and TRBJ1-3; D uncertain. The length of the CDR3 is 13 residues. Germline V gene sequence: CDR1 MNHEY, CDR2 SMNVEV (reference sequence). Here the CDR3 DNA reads TGTGCTAGCAGTCCTTCGTTGGGAAACACCATATATTTT. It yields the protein CASSPSLGNTIYF.

CDR3 nucleotides: TGCAGCGTTGAAGGCAGGACCACAGATACGCAGTATTTT. Residues: CSVEGRTTDTQYF. V usage is TRBV29-1 and J usage is TRBJ2-3, with D uncertain. Germline V gene lookup returns CDR1 SQVTM and CDR2 ANQGSEA. The CDR3 loop spans 13 amino acids. The germline V and J ends were trimmed by 1 base and 2 bases, with 7 bases remaining between them.

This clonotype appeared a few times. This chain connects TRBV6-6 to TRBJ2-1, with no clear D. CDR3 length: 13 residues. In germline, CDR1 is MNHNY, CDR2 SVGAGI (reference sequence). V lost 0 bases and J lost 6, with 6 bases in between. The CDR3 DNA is TGTGCCAGCAGTTACTCGTGGGGCAATGAGCAGTTCTTC. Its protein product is CASSYSWGNEQFF.

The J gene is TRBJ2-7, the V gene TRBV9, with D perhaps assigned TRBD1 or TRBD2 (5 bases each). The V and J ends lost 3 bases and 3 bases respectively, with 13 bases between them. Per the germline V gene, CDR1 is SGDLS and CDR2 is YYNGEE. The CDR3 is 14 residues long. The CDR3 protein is CASSATGRSYEQYF. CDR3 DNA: TGTGCCAGCAGCGCCACGGGACGTAGCTACGAGCAGTACTTC.

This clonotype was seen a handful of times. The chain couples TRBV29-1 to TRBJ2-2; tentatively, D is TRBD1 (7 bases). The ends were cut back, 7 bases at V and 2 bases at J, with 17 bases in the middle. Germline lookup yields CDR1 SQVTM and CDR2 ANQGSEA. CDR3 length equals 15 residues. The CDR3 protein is CSAEGGQSNTGELFF. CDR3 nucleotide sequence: TGCAGCGCCGAGGGGGGACAGTCAAACACCGGGGAGCTGTTTTTT.

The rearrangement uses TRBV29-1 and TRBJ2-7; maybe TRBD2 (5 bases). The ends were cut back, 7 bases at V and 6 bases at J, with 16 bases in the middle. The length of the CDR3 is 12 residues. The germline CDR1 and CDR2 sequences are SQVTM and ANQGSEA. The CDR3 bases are TGCAGCGCCTTGGGTATTGGGAGCGAGCAGTACTTC. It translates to CSALGIGSEQYF.

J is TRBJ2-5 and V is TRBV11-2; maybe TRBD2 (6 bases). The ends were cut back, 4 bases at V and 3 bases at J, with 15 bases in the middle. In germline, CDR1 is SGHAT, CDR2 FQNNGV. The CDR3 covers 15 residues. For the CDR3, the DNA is TGTGCCAGCAGCTCGGTCTCTACGGGGGAAGAGACCCAGTACTTC. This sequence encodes CASSSVSTGEETQYF.

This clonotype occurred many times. The CDR3 DNA reads TGTGCCAGCAGCCCAGGGCCCGCAGATACGCAGTATTTT. Residues: CASSPGPADTQYF. The chain combines TRBV7-6 with TRBJ2-3; D may be TRBD1 (5 bases). The germline gives CDR1 SGHVS, CDR2 FNYEAQ. CDR3 length: 13 amino acids. The V and J ends lost 5 bases and 4 bases respectively, with 10 bases between them.

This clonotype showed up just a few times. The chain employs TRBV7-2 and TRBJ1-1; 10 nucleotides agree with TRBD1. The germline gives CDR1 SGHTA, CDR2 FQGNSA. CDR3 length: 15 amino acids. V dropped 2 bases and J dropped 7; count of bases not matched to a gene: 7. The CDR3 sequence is CASSLSSGTGDEAFF. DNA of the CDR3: TGTGCCAGCAGCTTATCCTCCGGGACAGGGGATGAAGCTTTCTTT.

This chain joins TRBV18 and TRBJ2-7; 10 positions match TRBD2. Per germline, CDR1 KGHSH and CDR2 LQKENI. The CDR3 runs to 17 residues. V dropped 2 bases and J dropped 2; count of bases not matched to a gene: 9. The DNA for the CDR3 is TGTGCCAGCTCACCAGGGGTGAGCGGGAGGGGCACCTACGAGCAGTACTTC. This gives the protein CASSPGVSGRGTYEQYF.

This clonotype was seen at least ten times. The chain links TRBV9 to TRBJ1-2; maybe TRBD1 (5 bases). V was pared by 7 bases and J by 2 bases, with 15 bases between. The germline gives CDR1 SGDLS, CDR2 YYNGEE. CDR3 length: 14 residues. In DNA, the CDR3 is TGTGCCAGCGCCGTCGGGGGAGGAAACTATGGCTACACCTTC. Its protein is CASAVGGGNYGYTF.

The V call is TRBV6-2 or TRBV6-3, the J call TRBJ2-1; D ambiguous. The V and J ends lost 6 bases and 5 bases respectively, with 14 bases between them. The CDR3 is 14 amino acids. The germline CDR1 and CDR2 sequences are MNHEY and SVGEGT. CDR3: CASSPSTINNEQFF. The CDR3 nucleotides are TGTGCCAGCAGCCCCTCCACTATTAACAATGAGCAGTTCTTC.

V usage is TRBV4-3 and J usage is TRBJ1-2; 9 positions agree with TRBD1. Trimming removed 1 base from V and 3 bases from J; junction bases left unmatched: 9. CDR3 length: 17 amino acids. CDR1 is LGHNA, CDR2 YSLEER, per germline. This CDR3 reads CASSQGVGTGQDYGYTF. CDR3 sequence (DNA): TGCGCCAGCAGCCAAGGAGTTGGGACAGGGCAGGACTATGGCTACACCTTC.

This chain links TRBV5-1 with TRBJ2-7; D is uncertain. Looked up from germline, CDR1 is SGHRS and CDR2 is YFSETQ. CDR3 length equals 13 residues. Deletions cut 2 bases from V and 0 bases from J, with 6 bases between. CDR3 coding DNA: TGCGCCAGCAGCTTCGCAGACTCCTACGAGCAGTACTTC. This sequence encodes CASSFADSYEQYF.

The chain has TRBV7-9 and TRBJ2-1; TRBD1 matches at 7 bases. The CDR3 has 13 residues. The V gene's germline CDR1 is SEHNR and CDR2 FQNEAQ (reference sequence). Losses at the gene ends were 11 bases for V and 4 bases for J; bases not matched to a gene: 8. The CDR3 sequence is CASYRDRYNEQFF. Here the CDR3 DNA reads TGTGCCTCCTACCGGGACAGATACAATGAGCAGTTCTTC.

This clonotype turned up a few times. Written as DNA, the CDR3 is TGTGCCATCAGTGAGTCTCCAGGTGTACAGCTGAACACCGGGGAGCTGTTTTTT. Amino acids: CAISESPGVQLNTGELFF. The chain is built from TRBV10-3 and TRBJ2-2; D uncertain. Between the trimmed V and J ends, which lost 0 bases and 1 base, there was a span of 15 bases. This CDR3 comprises 18 residues. In germline, CDR1 is ENHRY, CDR2 SYGVKD.

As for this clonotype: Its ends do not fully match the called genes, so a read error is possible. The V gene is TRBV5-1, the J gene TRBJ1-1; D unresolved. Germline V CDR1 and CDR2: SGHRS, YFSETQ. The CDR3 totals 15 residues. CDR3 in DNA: TGCGCCAGCAGTTTGGAACAACGTGTGAACACTGAAGCTTTCTTT. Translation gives CASSLEQRVNTEAFF.

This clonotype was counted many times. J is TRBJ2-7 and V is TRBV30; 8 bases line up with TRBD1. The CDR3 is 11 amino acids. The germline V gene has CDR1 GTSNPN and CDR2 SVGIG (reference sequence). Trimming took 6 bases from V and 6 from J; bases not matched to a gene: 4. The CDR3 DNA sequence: TGTGCCTGCGGCAGGGGGCTCGAGCAGTACTTC. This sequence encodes CACGRGLEQYF.

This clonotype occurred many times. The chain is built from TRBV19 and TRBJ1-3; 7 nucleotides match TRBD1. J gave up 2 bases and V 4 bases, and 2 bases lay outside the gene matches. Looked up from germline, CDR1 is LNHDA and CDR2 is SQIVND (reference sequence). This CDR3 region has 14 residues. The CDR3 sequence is CASSTDRAGNTIYF. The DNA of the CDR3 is TGTGCCAGTAGTACCGACAGGGCTGGAAACACCATATATTTT.

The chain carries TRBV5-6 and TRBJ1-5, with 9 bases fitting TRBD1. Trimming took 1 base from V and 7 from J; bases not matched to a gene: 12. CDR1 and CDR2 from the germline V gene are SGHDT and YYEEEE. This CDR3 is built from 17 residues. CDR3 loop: CASSLWDRDRALQPQHF. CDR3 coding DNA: TGTGCCAGCAGCTTGTGGGACAGGGATCGGGCGTTGCAGCCCCAGCATTTT.

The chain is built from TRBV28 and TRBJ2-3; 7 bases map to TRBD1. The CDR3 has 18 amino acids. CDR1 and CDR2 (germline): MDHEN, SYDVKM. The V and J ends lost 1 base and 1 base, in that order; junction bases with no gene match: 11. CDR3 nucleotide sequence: TGTGCCAGCAGTTTATATAGCCCCTCGGACAGGCGCACAGATACGCAGTATTTT. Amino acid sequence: CASSLYSPSDRRTDTQYF.

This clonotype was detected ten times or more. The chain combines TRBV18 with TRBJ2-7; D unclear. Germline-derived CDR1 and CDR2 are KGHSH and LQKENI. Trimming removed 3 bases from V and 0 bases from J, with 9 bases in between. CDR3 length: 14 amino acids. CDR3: CASSPGVTSYEQYF. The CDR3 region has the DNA TGTGCCAGCTCACCTGGGGTGACCTCCTACGAGCAGTACTTC.